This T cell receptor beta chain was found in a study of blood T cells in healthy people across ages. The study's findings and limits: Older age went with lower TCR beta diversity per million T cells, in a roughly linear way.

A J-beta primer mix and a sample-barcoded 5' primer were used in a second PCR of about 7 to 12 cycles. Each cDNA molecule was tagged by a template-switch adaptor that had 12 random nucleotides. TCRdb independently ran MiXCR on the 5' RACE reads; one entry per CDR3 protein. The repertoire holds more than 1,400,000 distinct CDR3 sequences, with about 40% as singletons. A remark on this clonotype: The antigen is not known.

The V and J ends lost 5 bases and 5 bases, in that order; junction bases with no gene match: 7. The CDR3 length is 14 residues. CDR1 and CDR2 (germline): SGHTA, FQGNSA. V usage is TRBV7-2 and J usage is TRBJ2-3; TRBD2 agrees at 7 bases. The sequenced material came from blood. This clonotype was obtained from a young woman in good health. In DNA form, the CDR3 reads TGTGCCAGCAGCCGGACTAGTTTAGGAGATACGCAGTATTTT. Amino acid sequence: CASSRTSLGDTQYF.